The clone carrying this T cell receptor beta chain was picked up many times. Its specificity is not known. This sample was included in a study of spatial heterogeneity in lung cancer. Specified time point: sample taken at primary tumor resection. This CDR3 is 14 amino acids long. Trimming cost V 5 bases and J 5 bases; bases outside gene matches: 5. Germline CDR1 and CDR2: SGHAT and FQDESV (reference sequence). In TCRdb, the 5' RACE reads were re-called with MiXCR into one record per CDR3 protein. The repertoire holds roughly 13,000 distinct CDR3 sequences, with approximately 3.8% as singletons. Overall study findings and caveats: Tumor TCRs that were ubiquitous and expanded showed up in blood more at resection than follow-up.

This TCR was sampled from a male donor with early-stage non-small cell lung cancer. The V and J genes are TRBV11-1 and TRBJ2-1; 8 nucleotides agree with TRBD2. Source: PBMCs, taken at surgery. DNA of the CDR3: TGTGCCAGCAGCCTTAGCGGGAACCACAATGAGCAGTTCTTC. Protein sequence: CASSLSGNHNEQFF.